The following is a T cell receptor (beta chain) sequence with its context. This clone is a singleton in its sample. Its specific antigen is unknown. No much larger clone is present one base from it, and per-base qualities are unavailable. This entry belongs to a study of shared clonotypes between healthy human individuals (dated by TCRdb to 2018 to 2021). Study-wide context: The cohort included three men and a couple of women between 18 and 49 years of age. For each donor, CD4 naive and CD4 memory were each run on three plates, CD8 naive on two plates, and CD8 memory on one plate. To estimate repertoire size and how much clonotype sharing occurs between individuals, the study deeply sequenced the blood TCR repertoires of five healthy adults. Libraries were prepared and TCR repertoires were sequenced by different laboratories using diverse techniques, in order to increase sequencing depth and limit assay-specific biases. Between about 0.85 and 8.9 billion PBMCs per donor were obtained by leukapheresis.

On the study overall, not on this receptor specifically: Sampling was restricted to blood, and TCR repertoires in tissue are likely to differ from TCR repertoires in blood. Across a handful of donors, roughly 5.1% of naive CD4, approximately 4% of naive CD8, around 2.1% of memory CD4, and approximately 0.4% of memory CD8 clonotypes were shared. Because the study included a small number of donors, the genetic and exposure-history diversity represented was limited. Compared with non-shared clonotypes, the clonotypes found in all four sorted-subset donors had higher generation probabilities. Even with the large sequencing depth, rarefaction of the sorted-subset datasets indicated that sequencing was incomplete. Pairwise subsampling led to the expectation that sequencing depth would affect the degree of clonotype sharing among donors. Naive subsets generally had larger estimated clonotype richness than memory subsets did.

The donors were healthy, HIV-negative adults with no recently reported acute infections or vaccinations. Every donor was a Caucasian adult residing in Nashville, Tennessee, USA. CD4+ T cells were enriched by magnetic negative selection; naive cells were then positively selected on CD45RA, and the negative fraction formed the memory subset. Blood was collected by leukapheresis, and PBMCs were isolated by Ficoll-Histopaque density gradient centrifugation and then cryopreserved in liquid nitrogen vapor phase. Analytical flow cytometry was used to check the purity and quantity of every magnetically sorted T cell population. Each sorted fraction had its genomic DNA isolated and then quantified by UV absorbance on a Nanodrop 2000c. TCR CDR3 regions were amplified from genomic DNA by multiplex PCR using the deep immunoSEQ assay. Genomic DNA extracted from each cell subset was distributed evenly over all wells of several immunoSEQ 96-well plates, and each plate served as one replicate. For sorted subsets, about 0.2 ug genomic DNA, equal to tens of thousands of T cell genomes, was loaded into each replicate PCR. The purified libraries were quantified using a Qubit 3.0 fluorometer, sized with a Bioanalyzer 2100, and then quantified again using the KAPA Library Quantification kit. Every immunoSEQ 96-well plate was sequenced on a separate single-read 150-cycle Illumina NextSeq 550 flow cell. The source study handled its data this way. Because only junctional sequences without quality scores were contained in the immunoSEQ output, filtering matching that applied to full-length reads could not be performed. Sequences were annotated with PyIR, a Python wrapper for IgBLAST v1.9, using IMGT germline references to assign V/J genes and CDR3. Reads with weak V/J assignments (E-value above 1e-6), missing CDR3, stop codons, out-of-frame junctions, or ambiguous translated residues were removed. V3J clonotypes were defined as sequences sharing an identical inferred V gene, J gene, and CDR3 amino acid sequence. To compute the percentage overlap between repertoires, the number of shared unique clonotypes was divided by the size of the smaller repertoire. RTK rarefaction, the Chao1 estimator, and Recon v2.1 estimates of unobserved clonotypes were used to assess repertoire richness. Generation probabilities were computed with OLGA for all TCRbeta clonotypes obtained by the gDNA method from several donors. Held by TCRdb, this immuneACCESS table contains in-frame sequences only and omits some clones. Under half of the omission traces to an unresolved V gene where checked; the cause of the rest is unknown. V, J and clone size derive from that table, while D and trimming were established from the DNA sequence. For this sample there are some 2 million clones; 85% to 95% appear just once. The ten largest clones represent about 0.13% of the sample.

CDR1 MNHNS and CDR2 SASEGT were looked up in the germline V gene. From its cysteine to its phenylalanine, the CDR3 spans 14 amino acids. The kept DNA is CDR3 alone, 42 bases in frame from the first base. At the junction V is shortened by 6 bases and J by 7 bases; bases outside the gene matches: 7. The specimen was naive CD4+ T cells sorted from blood. Reading the label with the study, this specimen's cell subset or site is: CD45RA+ positively selected. This sequence was found in a man younger than 35 in good health. The receptor chain draws on TRBV6-1 and TRBJ1-5; 9 junctional bases match TRBD1. The nucleotide sequence reads as follows: TGTGCCAGCAGCCGGGGACAGGGAAGCCAGCCCCAGCATTTT. Its amino acids are CASSRGQGSQPQHF.